This T cell receptor (beta chain) was captured by sequencing in a study of T cells in tumors after PD-1 blockade. Study background: Some patients also took daily vismodegib 150 mg during anti-PD-1 treatment.

General study results and limits: Some novel exhausted tumor clones appeared in pre-treatment blood, suggesting peripheral recruitment.

Post-treatment squamous cell carcinoma samples were taken on average 31 days after treatment start. Input was roughly 600 ng to 6,004 ng of genomic DNA from tumor or blood. Measured with immunoSEQ multiplex PCR; TCRdb has only the in-frame clones, and not every one. Of some 14,000 clones listed, about 67% were seen once; the top ten hold roughly 29%. To note about this clone: Its antigen is still unknown.

The TCR was taken from a human donor with cutaneous squamous cell carcinoma. Material: tumor tissue, obtained after anti-PD-1 treatment.

The CDR3 loop reads CASSPRGSDYGYTF. The DNA of the CDR3 is TGTGCCAGCAGCCCCCGGGGGTCTGACTATGGCTACACCTTC. The rearrangement uses TRBV11-3 and TRBJ1-2, with D possibly TRBD1 on 5 matching bases. The CDR3 has 14 amino acids. The V end was cut by 5 bases, the J end by 3 bases, with 13 bases between. CDR1 SGHNT and CDR2 YENEEA come from the germline V gene.